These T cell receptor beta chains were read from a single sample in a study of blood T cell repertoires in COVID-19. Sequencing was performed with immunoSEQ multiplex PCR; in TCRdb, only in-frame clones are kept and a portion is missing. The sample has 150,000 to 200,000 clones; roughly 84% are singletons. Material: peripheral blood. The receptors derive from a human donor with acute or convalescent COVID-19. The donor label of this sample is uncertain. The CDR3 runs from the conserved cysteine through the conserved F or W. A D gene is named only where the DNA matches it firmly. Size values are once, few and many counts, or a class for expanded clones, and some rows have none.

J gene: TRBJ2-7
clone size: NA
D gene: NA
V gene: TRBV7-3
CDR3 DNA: TGTGCCAGCAGCCTAGTAGCGGAGTTAACGTACGAGCAGTACTTC
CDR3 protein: CASSLVAELTYEQYF

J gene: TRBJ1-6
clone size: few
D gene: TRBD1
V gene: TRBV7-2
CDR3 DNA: TGTGCCAGCAGCTTAGAGGGACAGGGGCTTTCACCCCTCCACTTT
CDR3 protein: CASSLEGQGLSPLHF

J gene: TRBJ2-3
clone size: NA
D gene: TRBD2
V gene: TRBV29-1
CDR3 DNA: TGCAGCGTTGAAGACCAAACTAGCGGGAGGAACACAGATACGCAGTATTTT
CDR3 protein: CSVEDQTSGRNTDTQYF

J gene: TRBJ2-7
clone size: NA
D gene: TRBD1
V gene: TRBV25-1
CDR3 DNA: TGTGCCAGCAGTGATTTTGACAGGGCCTACGAGCAGTACTTC
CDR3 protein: CASSDFDRAYEQYF

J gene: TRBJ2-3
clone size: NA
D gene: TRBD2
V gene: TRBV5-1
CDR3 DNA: TGCGCCAGCAGGGCCCGTCGACTAGCGGGATACACAGATACGCAGTATTTT
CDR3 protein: CASRARRLAGYTDTQYF

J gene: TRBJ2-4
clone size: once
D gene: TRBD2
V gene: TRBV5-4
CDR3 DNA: TGTGCCAGCAGCTTGGATACCGGGGGGGCCGGAAACATTCAGTACTTC
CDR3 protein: CASSLDTGGAGNIQYF

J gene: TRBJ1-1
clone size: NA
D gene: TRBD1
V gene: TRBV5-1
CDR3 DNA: TGCGCCAGCAGCTTGGGGCCGGGACAGGGTACTATGAACACTGAAGCTTTCTTT
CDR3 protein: CASSLGPGQGTMNTEAFF

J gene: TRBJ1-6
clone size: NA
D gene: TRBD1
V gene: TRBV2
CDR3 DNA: TGTGCCAGCAGTGAAGGGCAGGGGGTAAATTCACCCCTCCACTTT
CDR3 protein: CASSEGQGVNSPLHF

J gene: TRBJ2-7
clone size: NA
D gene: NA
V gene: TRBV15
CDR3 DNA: TGTGCCACCAGGCCGGGGTACTCCTACGAGCAGTACTTC
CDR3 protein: CATRPGYSYEQYF

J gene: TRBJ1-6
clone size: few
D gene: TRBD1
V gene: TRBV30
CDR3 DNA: TGTGCCTGGAGAGTACAGGGGGCATATAATTCACCCCTCCACTTT
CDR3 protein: CAWRVQGAYNSPLHF

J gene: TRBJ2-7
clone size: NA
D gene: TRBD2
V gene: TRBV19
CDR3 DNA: TGTGCCAGTAGCCCGACTAGCGGGGGGCTGTCCGAGCAGTACTTC
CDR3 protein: CASSPTSGGLSEQYF

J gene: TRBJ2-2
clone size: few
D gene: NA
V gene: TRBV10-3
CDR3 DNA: TGTGCCATCAGTGTTGGCGGGGACACCGGGGAGCTGTTTTTT
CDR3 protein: CAISVGGDTGELFF

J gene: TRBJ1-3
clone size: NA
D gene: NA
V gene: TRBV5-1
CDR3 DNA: TGCGCCAGCAGCTCGGAACCGAACCTGGACAGTTCAGCTGGAAACACCATATATTTT
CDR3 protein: CASSSEPNLDSSAGNTIYF

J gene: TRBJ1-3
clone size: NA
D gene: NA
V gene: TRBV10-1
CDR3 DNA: TGCGCCAGCAGTGAAGCTAGACCTGGAAACACCATATATTTT
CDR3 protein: CASSEARPGNTIYF

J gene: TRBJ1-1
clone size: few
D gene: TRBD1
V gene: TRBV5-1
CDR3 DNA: TGCGCCAGCAGCCCGAGCGGGACAGGGGCGCTCACTGAAGCTTTCTTT
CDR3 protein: CASSPSGTGALTEAFF

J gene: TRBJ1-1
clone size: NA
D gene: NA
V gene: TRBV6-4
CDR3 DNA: TGTGCCAGCAGGAACAGGGCGGACACTGAAGCTTTCTTT
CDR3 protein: CASRNRADTEAFF

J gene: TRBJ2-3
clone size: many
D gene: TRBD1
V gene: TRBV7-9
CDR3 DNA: TGTGCCAGCAGCTTTGGACAGGCCATAGGGGATACGCAGTATTTT
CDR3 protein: CASSFGQAIGDTQYF

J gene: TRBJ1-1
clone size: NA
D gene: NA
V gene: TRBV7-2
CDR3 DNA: TGTGCCAGCAGCTTAATAGGAGTGACGAGGAACACTGAAGCTTTCTTT
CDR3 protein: CASSLIGVTRNTEAFF

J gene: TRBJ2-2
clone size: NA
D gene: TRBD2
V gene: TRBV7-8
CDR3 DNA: TGTGCCAGCAGCCTCAGCGGGGCAGGAACCGGGGAGCTGTTTTTT
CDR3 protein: CASSLSGAGTGELFF

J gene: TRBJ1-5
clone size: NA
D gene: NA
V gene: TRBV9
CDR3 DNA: TGTGCCAGCAGCTTTGGAGGTAGCAATCAGCCCCAGCATTTT
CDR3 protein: CASSFGGSNQPQHF

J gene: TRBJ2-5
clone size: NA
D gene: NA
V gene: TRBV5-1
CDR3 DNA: TGCGCCAGCAGCTTGGCTTGGCGGCAAGAGACCCAGTACTTC
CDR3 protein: CASSLAWRQETQYF

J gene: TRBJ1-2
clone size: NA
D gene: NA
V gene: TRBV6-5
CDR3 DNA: TGTGCCAGCAGCACCGGGACAACTGGCTACACCTTC
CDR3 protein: CASSTGTTGYTF

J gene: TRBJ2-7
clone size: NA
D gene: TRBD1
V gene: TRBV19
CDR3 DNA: TGTGCCAGTAGTATAGAGACAGGGAGCTCCTACGAGCAGTACTTC
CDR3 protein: CASSIETGSSYEQYF

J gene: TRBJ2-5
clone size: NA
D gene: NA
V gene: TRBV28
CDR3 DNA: TGTGCCAGCAGTTTGTCACAACAAGAGACCCAGTACTTC
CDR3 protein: CASSLSQQETQYF

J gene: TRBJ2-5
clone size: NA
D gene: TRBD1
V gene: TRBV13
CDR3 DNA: TGTGCCAGCAGCTCGGACAGGGGGATGGGGGAGACCCAGTACTTC
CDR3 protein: CASSSDRGMGETQYF

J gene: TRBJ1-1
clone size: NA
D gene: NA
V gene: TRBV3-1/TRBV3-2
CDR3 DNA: TGTGCCAGCAGCCAAGATGGTTTCGGGGGGAGGGAAGCTTTCTTT
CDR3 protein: CASSQDGFGGREAFF

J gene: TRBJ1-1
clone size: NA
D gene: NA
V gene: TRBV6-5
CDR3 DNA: TGTGCCAGCAGTATTGGCTTGGCTGAAGCTTTCTTT
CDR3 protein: CASSIGLAEAFF

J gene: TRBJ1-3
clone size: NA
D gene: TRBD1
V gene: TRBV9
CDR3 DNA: TGTGCCAGCAGCACACAGGGGGCAGGAAACACCATATATTTT
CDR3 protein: CASSTQGAGNTIYF

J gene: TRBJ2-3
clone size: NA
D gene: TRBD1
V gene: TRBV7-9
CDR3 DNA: TGTGCCAGCAGCTTCAGGGGCAGGGGGCCAACAGGGGATACGCAGTATTTT
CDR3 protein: CASSFRGRGPTGDTQYF

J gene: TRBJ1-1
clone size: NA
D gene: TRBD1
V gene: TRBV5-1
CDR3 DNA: TGCGCCAGCAGCTTGGAGGGGGCCCCCACTGAAGCTTTCTTT
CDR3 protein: CASSLEGAPTEAFF

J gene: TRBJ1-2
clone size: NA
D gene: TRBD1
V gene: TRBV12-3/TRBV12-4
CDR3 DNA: TGTGCCAGCAGCACGGGACAGAACTATGGCTACACCTTC
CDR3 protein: CASSTGQNYGYTF

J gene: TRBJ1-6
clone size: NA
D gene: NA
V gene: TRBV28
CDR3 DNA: TGTGCCAGCAGCCCGAACAGGAGAAGCTCCTATAATTCACCCCTCCACTTT
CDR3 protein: CASSPNRRSSYNSPLHF

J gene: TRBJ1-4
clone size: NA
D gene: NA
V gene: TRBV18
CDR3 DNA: TGTGCCAGCTCACCGACTACCGTAGAAAAACTGTTTTTT
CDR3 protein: CASSPTTVEKLFF

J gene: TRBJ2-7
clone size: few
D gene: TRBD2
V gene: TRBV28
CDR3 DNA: TGTGCCAGCAGTCCACTACGACTAGCGGGAGATGAGTACTTC
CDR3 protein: CASSPLRLAGDEYF

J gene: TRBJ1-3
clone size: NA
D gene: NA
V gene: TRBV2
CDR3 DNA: TGTGCCAGCAGTGAAGGGTGGCTAAACACCATATATTTT
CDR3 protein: CASSEGWLNTIYF

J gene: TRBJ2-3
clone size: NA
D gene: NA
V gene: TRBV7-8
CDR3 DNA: TGTGCCAGCAGCCTGACTGATACGCAGTATTTT
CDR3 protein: CASSLTDTQYF

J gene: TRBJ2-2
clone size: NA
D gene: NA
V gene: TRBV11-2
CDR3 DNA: TGTGCCAGCACCTCTTCCCTTGGGCAGACCGGGGAGCTGTTTTTT
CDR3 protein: CASTSSLGQTGELFF

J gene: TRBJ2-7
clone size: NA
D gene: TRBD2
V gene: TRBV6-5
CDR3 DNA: TGTGCCAGCAGTTACTCGAGGGCTAGCGGCTACGAGCAGTACTTC
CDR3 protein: CASSYSRASGYEQYF

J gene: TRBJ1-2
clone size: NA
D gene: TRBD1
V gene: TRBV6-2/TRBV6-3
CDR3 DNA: TGTGCCAGCAGCGACCCGGGACAGATCTATGGCTACACCTTC
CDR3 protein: CASSDPGQIYGYTF